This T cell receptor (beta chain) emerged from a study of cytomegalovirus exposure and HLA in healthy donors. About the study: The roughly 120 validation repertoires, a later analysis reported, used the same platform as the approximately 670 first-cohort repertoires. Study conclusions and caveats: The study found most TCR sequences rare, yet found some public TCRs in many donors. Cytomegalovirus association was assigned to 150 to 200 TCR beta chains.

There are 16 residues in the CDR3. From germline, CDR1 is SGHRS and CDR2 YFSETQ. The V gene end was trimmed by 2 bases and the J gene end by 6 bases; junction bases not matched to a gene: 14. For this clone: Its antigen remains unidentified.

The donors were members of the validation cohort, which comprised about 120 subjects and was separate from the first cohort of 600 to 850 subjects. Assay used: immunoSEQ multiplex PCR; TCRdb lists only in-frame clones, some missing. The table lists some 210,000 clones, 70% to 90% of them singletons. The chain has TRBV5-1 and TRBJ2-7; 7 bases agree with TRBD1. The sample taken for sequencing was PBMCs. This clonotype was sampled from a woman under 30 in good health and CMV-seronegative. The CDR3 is CASSLITGVNSGEQYF. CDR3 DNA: TGCGCCAGCAGCTTAATAACAGGGGTCAATTCGGGCGAGCAGTACTTC.